This entry describes one T cell receptor beta chain. Sequenced by immunoSEQ multiplex PCR; TCRdb stores in-frame clones only, minus some. In the table there are 60,000 to 75,000 clones, roughly nine tenths of which are singletons. The data stem from a study of T cell responses to AZD1222 COVID-19 vaccine. Germline values: CDR1 SGHVS, CDR2 FQNEAQ. This CDR3 has 14 residues. V trimming: 3 bases; J trimming: 7 bases; junction bases outside the gene matches: 8. Sequencing was performed on peripheral blood, taken 28 days after the second AZD1222 dose. This chain joins TRBV7-8 and TRBJ2-7; 8 nucleotides line up with TRBD1. The sequence derives from an adult who received the AZD1222 COVID-19 vaccine. The CDR3 coding sequence is TGTGCCAGCAGCTTCATCGGACAGGGAAGGGAGCAGTACTTC. It specifies CASSFIGQGREQYF.